The source of this T cell receptor (beta chain) is a study of CD8 T cells in ankylosing spondylitis. Study-level results: Clones linked to disease were reported to show significant enrichment in matched ankylosing spondylitis synovial fluid.

TCRdb reanalysed the 5' RACE reads using MiXCR and keeps one entry per CDR3 protein. The sample has under 250,000 distinct CDR3 sequences, over 30% seen once; the top ten hold approximately 4.6%. The V gene lost 1 base and the J gene lost 0 bases, with 13 bases spanning the gap. The CDR3 runs 17 residues. Germline CDR1 and CDR2: SGHVS and FQNEAQ. This clonotype was picked up a small number of times. The antigen is not known. The J gene is TRBJ2-1, the V gene TRBV7-8; D is uncertain. This clonotype was obtained from a male donor with ankylosing spondylitis or in good health (not recorded which). Sequenced: blood, either unsorted or a sorted T cell fraction (not recorded which). CDR3: CASSLGLLGSSYNEQFF. The CDR3 DNA follows: TGTGCCAGCAGCTTAGGGTTGTTGGGCAGCTCCTACAATGAGCAGTTCTTC.